The 18 T cell receptor beta chains below all came from one sample that was sequenced in a study of T cell responses to AZD1222 COVID-19 vaccine. The protocol was immunoSEQ multiplex PCR, while the TCRdb copy is restricted to in-frame clones and leaves out a portion. The sample yields 70,000 to 85,000 clones, 83% seen once. The sequencing here drew on peripheral blood, taken 28 days after the second AZD1222 dose. The receptors were gathered from an adult who received the AZD1222 COVID-19 vaccine.

The V and J genes are TRBV4-3 and TRBJ2-3, with D possibly being TRBD2 (6 bases). CDR3 length equals 15 residues. The ends were cut back, 4 bases at V and 5 bases at J, with 16 bases in the middle. The germline gives CDR1 LGHNA, CDR2 YSLEER. CDR3 amino acids: CASSRGRSGVDTQYF. CDR3 nucleotide sequence: TGCGCCAGCAGCCGGGGTAGGTCGGGGGTAGATACGCAGTATTTT.

The sample holds one count of this clone. The CDR3 spells CAISDREGYTF. CDR3 nucleotides: TGTGCCATCAGTGACAGGGAGGGCTACACCTTC. V is TRBV10-3 and J is TRBJ1-2, with D perhaps TRBD1 (5 bases). The CDR3 extends over 11 amino acids. V lost 3 bases, J lost 8 bases, and 7 bases lay in between. In germline, CDR1 is ENHRY, CDR2 SYGVKD.

The chain links TRBV30 to TRBJ2-3, with D perhaps TRBD2 (7 bases). The CDR3 length is 15 residues. Trimming removed 4 bases at V and 1 base at J, with 15 bases between. Germline lookup yields CDR1 GTSNPN and CDR2 SVGIG (reference sequence). This CDR3 is CAWKRAGARTDTQYF. The CDR3 DNA is TGTGCCTGGAAAAGGGCGGGGGCACGCACAGATACGCAGTATTTT. Variable domain in full (rest from reference TRBV30 and TRBJ2-3): SQTIHQWPATLVQPVGSPLSLECTVEGTSNPNLYWYRQAAGRGLQLLFYSVGIGQISSEVPQNLSASRPQDRQFILSSKKLLLSDSGFYLCAWKRAGARTDTQYFGPGTRLTVL.

The chain links TRBV9 to TRBJ2-2; D uncertain. The J call may be mistaken, given a closer DNA end match to TRBJ1-3. Germline V gene data show CDR1 as SGDLS and CDR2 as YYNGEE. The CDR3 has 13 residues. DNA of the CDR3: TGTGCCAGCAGCCCGGAGGATGGAAACACCATATATTTT. Protein sequence: CASSPEDGNTIYF.

This clone is a singleton in its sample. The CDR3 DNA sequence: TGTGCCAGCAGCGCGGGGACGGCGCCAGATACGCAGTATTTT. Translation: CASSAGTAPDTQYF. V usage is TRBV9 and J usage is TRBJ2-3; D may correspond to TRBD1 or TRBD2 (5 bases each). Trimming took 3 bases from V and 4 from J, leaving 12 bases between them. The CDR3 spans 14 residues. Germline lookup yields CDR1 SGDLS and CDR2 YYNGEE.

This chain connects TRBV7-8 to TRBJ2-7; D unresolved. V shed 1 base and J shed 6 bases, with 16 bases lying between them. The CDR3 has 15 amino acids. Germline V gene sequence: CDR1 SGHVS, CDR2 FQNEAQ. The CDR3 nucleotides read TGTGCCAGCAGCTTAGGGCCAGCCCCCCTGGGCGAGCAGTACTTC. It yields the protein CASSLGPAPLGEQYF.

The CDR3 nucleotides read TGTGCCAGCAGCTTGGGGGCGGCCTACGAGCAGTACTTC. Translated: CASSLGAAYEQYF. The J gene is TRBJ2-7, the V gene TRBV11-3; maybe TRBD1 (6 bases). This CDR3 has 13 residues. Germline CDR1 is SGHNT and CDR2 is YENEEA. Deletions cut 3 bases from V and 2 bases from J, with 8 bases between.

CDR3 sequence: CASTDRPNTGELFF. CDR3 nucleotide sequence: TGTGCCAGTACGGACAGGCCGAACACCGGGGAGCTGTTTTTT. V gene TRBV19 combines with J gene TRBJ2-2, with 7 positions matching TRBD1. This CDR3 contains 14 residues. Germline V gene data show CDR1 as LNHDA and CDR2 as SQIVND (reference sequence). Trimming at V came to 7 bases and at J to 0 bases, leaving 2 bases not matched to a gene.

The V gene is TRBV4-3, the J gene TRBJ2-7; 7 bases align to TRBD1. Germline-derived CDR1 and CDR2 are LGHNA and YSLEER. Trimming cost V 0 bases and J 3 bases; bases outside gene matches: 2. This CDR3 has 14 residues. This chain's CDR3 is CASSQDRGFYEQYF. The CDR3 DNA reads as TGCGCCAGCAGCCAAGACAGGGGGTTCTACGAGCAGTACTTC.

J is TRBJ2-3 and V is TRBV30, with a possible D match to TRBD2 (5 bases). The CDR3 runs 15 residues. V was pared by 1 base and J by 6 bases, with 17 bases between. CDR1 is GTSNPN, CDR2 SVGIG, per germline (reference sequence). CDR3: CAWSGAGGIVDTQYF. The CDR3 coding sequence is TGTGCCTGGAGTGGGGCGGGCGGTATAGTGGATACGCAGTATTTT.

CDR3 coding DNA: TGTGCCATCAGTGAGTCCCCGGGGTTCCAACCCTACAATGAGCAGTTCTTC. It yields the protein CAISESPGFQPYNEQFF. The chain links TRBV10-3 to TRBJ2-1; D possibly corresponds to TRBD2 (5 bases). Germline loops: CDR1 ENHRY, CDR2 SYGVKD. This CDR3 contains 17 residues. Between the trimmed V and J ends, which lost 0 bases and 2 bases, there was a span of 14 bases.

By frequency in the sample, this clone is medium-sized. The V and J genes are TRBV6-4 and TRBJ1-1; D gene ambiguous. The V end lost 4 bases, the J end lost 5 bases, and 11 bases lay between the germline ends. This CDR3 is 13 amino acids long. The germline gives CDR1 MRHNA, CDR2 SNTAGT. Here the CDR3 reads CASSGGDGTEAFF. DNA of the CDR3: TGTGCCAGCAGTGGGGGTGACGGAACTGAAGCTTTCTTT.

This sequence joins TRBV5-4 and TRBJ2-3, with D possibly TRBD1 on 5 matching bases. Per germline, CDR1 SGHNT and CDR2 YYREEE (reference sequence). The length of the CDR3 is 16 residues. Trimming cost V 0 bases and J 0 bases, with 11 bases left between them. The CDR3 reads CASSLDRRTSTDTQYF. CDR3 bases: TGTGCCAGCAGCTTGGACAGGAGAACTAGCACAGATACGCAGTATTTT.

This clone has a single count. The chain is built from TRBV30 and TRBJ1-2; D is perhaps TRBD1 (5 bases). Trimming removed 4 bases at V and 3 bases at J, with 9 bases between. The germline CDR1 and CDR2 sequences are GTSNPN and SVGIG (reference sequence). CDR3 length equals 12 residues. CDR3 in amino acids: CAWKGRDYGYTF. CDR3 sequence (DNA): TGTGCCTGGAAGGGCAGGGACTATGGCTACACCTTC.

This clone was counted only a few times. The chain couples TRBV29-1 to TRBJ2-5; 7 bases map to TRBD2. The CDR3 covers 12 residues. CDR1 is SQVTM, CDR2 ANQGSEA, per germline. V shed 8 bases, J shed 4 bases, and the junction held 7 bases outside the gene matches. CDR3 bases: TGCAGCCTACGGACTAGGTCAGAGACCCAGTACTTC. Protein sequence: CSLRTRSETQYF.

The V gene is TRBV11-2, the J gene TRBJ2-7, with D possibly being TRBD1 (5 bases). Germline V gene lookup returns CDR1 SGHAT and CDR2 FQNNGV. The CDR3 length is 15 residues. V lost 4 bases, J lost 2 bases, and 15 bases lay in between. The CDR3 sequence: CASSSPLGHAYEQYF. CDR3 coding DNA: TGTGCCAGCAGCTCACCCCTCGGACACGCCTACGAGCAGTACTTC.

The J gene is TRBJ1-4, the V gene TRBV7-9; unclear D gene. V lost 3 bases to trimming and J lost 2 bases, with 10 bases between them. Germline CDR1 SEHNR, CDR2 FQNEAQ (reference sequence). CDR3 length equals 15 residues. This CDR3 is CASSFYSPTNEKLFF. The CDR3 DNA follows: TGTGCCAGCAGCTTTTACAGTCCTACTAATGAAAAACTGTTTTTT.

This chain uses TRBV18 with TRBJ2-5; TRBD2 might be the D (5 bases). The germline gives CDR1 KGHSH, CDR2 LQKENI. The CDR3 sequence is 13 residues long. Trimming pared 3 bases from V and 5 bases from J, leaving 10 bases between. This chain's CDR3 is CASSPSGYETQYF. In nucleotides, the CDR3 is TGTGCCAGCTCACCCTCGGGGTATGAGACCCAGTACTTC.